These T cell receptor beta chains were read from a single sample in a study of graft-versus-host responses after intestinal transplantation. TCRdb's copy holds only in-frame clones and misses some; the assay was immunoSEQ multiplex PCR. The sample includes 15,000 to 20,000 clones, approximately 40% of them seen just once. This sample comprised alloreactive CD8+ T cells from a mixed lymphocyte reaction culture, obtained before intestinal transplant. The receptors shown here come from a human patient who received an intestinal transplant. The CDR3 runs from the conserved cysteine through the conserved F or W. Fields, in order: D gene, J gene, clone size, V gene, CDR3 protein, CDR3 DNA. A D gene is named only where the DNA matches it firmly. A row's size may be missing; if present it is once, few, many or a size class.

>TRBD1|TRBJ1-2|.|TRBV2
CASTGTGSYGYTF
TGTGCCAGCACCGGGACAGGGAGCTATGGCTACACCTTC
>.|TRBJ1-2|few|TRBV27
CASSFGGLYGYTF
TGTGCCAGCAGTTTTGGAGGGTTATATGGCTACACCTTC
>.|TRBJ1-1|.|TRBV5-1
CASSLEDRYTEAFF
TGCGCCAGCAGCTTGGAGGACAGATACACTGAAGCTTTCTTT
>.|TRBJ1-1|.|TRBV6-6
CASSWGQGTEAFF
TGTGCCAGCAGTTGGGGTCAGGGCACTGAAGCTTTCTTT
>TRBD1|TRBJ2-5|medium-sized|TRBV5-8
CASSYTGAQETQYF
TGTGCCAGCTCGTACACAGGGGCCCAAGAGACCCAGTACTTC
>TRBD2|TRBJ2-1|few|TRBV27
CASSLGGSSYNEQFF
TGTGCCAGCAGTTTAGGCGGGAGCTCCTACAATGAGCAGTTCTTC
>.|TRBJ1-4|few|TRBV28
CASSLGGAGEKLFF
TGTGCCAGCAGCCTCGGGGGGGCGGGGGAAAAACTGTTTTTT
>.|TRBJ2-6|.|TRBV14
CASSQESAYSGANVLTF
TGTGCCAGCAGCCAGGAGAGCGCATACTCTGGGGCCAACGTCCTGACTTTC
>TRBD1|TRBJ1-2|.|TRBV6-4
CASSSLDRARGYTF
TGTGCCAGCAGTTCCTTAGACAGGGCCCGGGGCTACACCTTC
>.|TRBJ2-2|.|TRBV6-5
CASSSLSGNTGELFF
TGTGCCAGCAGTTCCCTTAGCGGAAACACCGGGGAGCTGTTTTTT
>TRBD2|TRBJ2-1|few|TRBV7-3
CASSLGLAGNNEQFF
TGTGCCAGCAGCTTAGGGCTAGCGGGTAACAATGAGCAGTTCTTC
>.|TRBJ2-7|once|TRBV4-1
CASSQDPSEVYYEQYF
TGCGCCAGCAGCCAAGATCCGTCAGAGGTTTACTACGAGCAGTACTTC
>.|TRBJ2-7|few|TRBV6-9
CASGISYEQYF
TGTGCCAGCGGCATTTCCTACGAGCAGTACTTC
>.|TRBJ2-7|.|TRBV6-1
CASSRAYALYEQYF
TGTGCCAGCAGCCGAGCCTACGCCTTGTACGAGCAGTACTTC
>TRBD1|TRBJ2-2|.|TRBV2
CASSPGQGAVGELFF
TGTGCCAGCAGCCCGGGACAGGGGGCGGTCGGGGAGCTGTTTTTT
>.|TRBJ1-2|few|TRBV5-1
CASSPGIYGYTF
TGCGCCAGCAGCCCCGGAATCTATGGCTACACCTTC
>.|TRBJ2-1|.|TRBV7-9
CASSHAGTEVYNEQFF
TGTGCCAGCAGCCACGCCGGGACGGAGGTCTACAATGAGCAGTTCTTC
>.|TRBJ2-3|.|TRBV6-6
CASSLVGLTDTQYF
TGTGCCAGCAGTCTGGTAGGACTCACAGATACGCAGTATTTT
>TRBD1|TRBJ2-7|.|TRBV5-1
CASSTGQGLYEQYF
TGCGCCAGCAGCACGGGACAGGGGCTCTACGAGCAGTACTTC
>TRBD1|TRBJ1-2|.|TRBV15
CATSRAGGRIYGYTF
TGTGCCACCAGCAGAGCAGGGGGTCGGATCTATGGCTACACCTTC
>TRBD2|TRBJ2-3|.|TRBV2
CASSEGRVFTDTQYF
TGTGCCAGCAGTGAGGGGAGGGTTTTCACAGATACGCAGTATTTT
>TRBD1|TRBJ2-7|.|TRBV6-5
CASSVGQGPSYEQYF
TGTGCCAGCAGTGTAGGACAGGGACCCTCCTACGAGCAGTACTTC
>TRBD1|TRBJ1-1|.|TRBV11-2
CASSLGVPGGGGNTEAFF
TGTGCCAGCAGCTTAGGGGTCCCAGGGGGCGGGGGGAACACTGAAGCTTTCTTT
>TRBD1|TRBJ1-1|few|TRBV9
CASSERGQSTEAFF
TGTGCCAGCAGCGAACGGGGACAGAGCACTGAAGCTTTCTTT
>.|TRBJ2-7|.|TRBV20-1
CSAYLGTRWYF
TGCAGTGCTTACCTCGGGACCCGGTGGTACTTC
>TRBD1|TRBJ2-2|.|TRBV9
CASSEPGQGLDTGELFF
TGTGCCAGCAGCGAACCGGGACAGGGGCTCGACACCGGGGAGCTGTTTTTT
>TRBD2|TRBJ2-2|few|TRBV28
CASSFYASGYTGELFF
TGTGCCAGCAGTTTTTACGCTAGCGGGTACACCGGGGAGCTGTTTTTT
>TRBD2|TRBJ2-4|few|TRBV6-6
CASRGGDIQYF
TGTGCCAGCAGGGGGGGGGACATTCAGTACTTC
>.|TRBJ2-7|.|TRBV10-1
CASSPGRTYEQYF
TGCGCCAGCAGTCCCGGACGGACCTACGAGCAGTACTTC
>TRBD2|TRBJ2-5|.|TRBV28
CASSLLAGGETQYF
TGTGCCAGCAGTCTACTAGCGGGAGGGGAGACCCAGTACTTC
>TRBD2|TRBJ2-7|few|TRBV28
CASSLPRELAGSYEQYF
TGTGCCAGCAGCCTTCCGAGGGAGTTAGCGGGGTCCTACGAGCAGTACTTC
>.|TRBJ2-7|.|TRBV5-5
CASSLSPGNEQYF
TGTGCCAGCAGCTTATCTCCAGGGAACGAGCAGTACTTC
>.|TRBJ1-2|.|TRBV13
CASSPNQGPSSNYGYTF
TGTGCCAGCAGTCCTAATCAGGGGCCCTCCAGTAACTATGGCTACACCTTC
>TRBD2|TRBJ2-7|.|TRBV28
CASSLERGNPGLAFSPFTYEQYF
TGTGCCAGCAGTCTCGAACGCGGGAACCCGGGACTAGCGTTTTCCCCTTTTACCTACGAGCAGTACTTC
>.|TRBJ1-2|.|TRBV7-8
CASSFSDGPWNGYTF
TGTGCCAGCAGCTTCTCCGATGGCCCGTGGAATGGCTACACCTTC
>.|TRBJ2-1|few|TRBV5-5
CASHRYNEQFF
TGTGCCAGCCACCGATACAATGAGCAGTTCTTC
>TRBD2|TRBJ2-7|few|TRBV6-5
CATNGLASYEQYF
TGTGCCACCAACGGACTAGCGAGCTACGAGCAGTACTTC
>TRBD1|TRBJ1-2|.|TRBV5-1
CASSFSSFGQGVNGYTF
TGCGCCAGCAGCTTTTCCTCATTTGGACAGGGAGTGAATGGCTACACCTTC
>.|TRBJ2-5|.|TRBV2
CASMGETQYF
TGTGCCAGCATGGGGGAGACCCAGTACTTC
>TRBD2|TRBJ2-7|once|TRBV19
CASSNGGGSYEQYF
TGTGCCAGTAGCAACGGGGGGGGCTCCTACGAGCAGTACTTC
>.|TRBJ2-7|few|TRBV27
CASSLKIPSSYEQYF
TGTGCCAGCAGCCTAAAGATTCCTAGCTCCTACGAGCAGTACTTC
>TRBD1|TRBJ1-6|.|TRBV4-1
CASSQGQGSASPLHF
TGCGCCAGCAGCCAAGGACAGGGTTCAGCTTCACCCCTCCACTTT
>TRBD1|TRBJ1-2|.|TRBV30
CAWSVLAGRGLYYGYTF
TGTGCCTGGAGTGTACTAGCTGGGAGGGGGCTCTACTATGGCTACACCTTC
>.|TRBJ2-2|.|TRBV5-1
CASSLGRELFF
TGCGCCAGCAGCTTGGGAAGGGAGCTGTTTTTT
>TRBD1|TRBJ2-3|.|TRBV4-1
CASSQDRGRGDTQYF
TGCGCCAGCAGCCAGGACAGGGGGCGGGGAGATACGCAGTATTTT
>.|TRBJ1-4|.|TRBV29-1
CSVEGAGYLGEKLFF
TGCAGCGTTGAAGGGGCAGGCTACCTCGGTGAAAAACTGTTTTTT